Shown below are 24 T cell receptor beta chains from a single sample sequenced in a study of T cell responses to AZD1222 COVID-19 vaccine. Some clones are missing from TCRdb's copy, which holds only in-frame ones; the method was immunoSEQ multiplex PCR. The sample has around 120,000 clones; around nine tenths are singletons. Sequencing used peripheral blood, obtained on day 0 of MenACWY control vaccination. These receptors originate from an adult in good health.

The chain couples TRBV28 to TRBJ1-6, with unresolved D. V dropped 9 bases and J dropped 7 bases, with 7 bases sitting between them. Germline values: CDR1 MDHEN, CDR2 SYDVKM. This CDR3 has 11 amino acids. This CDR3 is CASSGNSPLHF. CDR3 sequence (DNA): TGTGCCAGTTCGGGCAATTCACCCCTCCACTTT. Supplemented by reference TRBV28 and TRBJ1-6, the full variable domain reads DVKVTQSSRYLVKRTGEKVFLECVQDMDHENMFWYRQDPGLGLRLIYFSYDVKMKEKGDIPEGYSVSREKKERFSLILESASTNQTSMYLCASSGNSPLHFGNGTRLTVT.

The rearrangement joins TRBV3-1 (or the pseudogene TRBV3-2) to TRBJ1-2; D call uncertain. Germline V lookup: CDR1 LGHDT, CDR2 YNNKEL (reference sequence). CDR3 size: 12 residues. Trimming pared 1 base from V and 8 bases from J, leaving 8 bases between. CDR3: CASSQVLWGYTF. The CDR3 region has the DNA TGTGCCAGCAGCCAAGTCTTATGGGGCTACACCTTC.

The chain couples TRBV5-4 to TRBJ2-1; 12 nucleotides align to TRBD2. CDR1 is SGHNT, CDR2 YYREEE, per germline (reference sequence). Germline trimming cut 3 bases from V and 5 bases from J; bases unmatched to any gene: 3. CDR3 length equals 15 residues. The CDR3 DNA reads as TGTGCCAGCAGCTCCCGGACTAGCGGGAACAATGAGCAGTTCTTC. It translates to CASSSRTSGNNEQFF.

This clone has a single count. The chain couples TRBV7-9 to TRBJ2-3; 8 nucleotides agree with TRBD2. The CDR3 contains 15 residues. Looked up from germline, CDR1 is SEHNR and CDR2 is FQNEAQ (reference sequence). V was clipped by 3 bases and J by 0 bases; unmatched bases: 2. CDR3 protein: CASSFPSGSTDTQYF. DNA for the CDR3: TGTGCCAGCAGCTTTCCTAGCGGGAGCACAGATACGCAGTATTTT.

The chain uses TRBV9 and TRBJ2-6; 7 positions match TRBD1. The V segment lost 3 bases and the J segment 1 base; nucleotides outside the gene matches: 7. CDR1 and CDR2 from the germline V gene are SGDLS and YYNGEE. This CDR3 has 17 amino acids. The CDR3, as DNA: TGTGCCAGCAGCGAGACATCGACAGGGTCTGGGGCCAACGTCCTGACTTTC. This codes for CASSETSTGSGANVLTF.

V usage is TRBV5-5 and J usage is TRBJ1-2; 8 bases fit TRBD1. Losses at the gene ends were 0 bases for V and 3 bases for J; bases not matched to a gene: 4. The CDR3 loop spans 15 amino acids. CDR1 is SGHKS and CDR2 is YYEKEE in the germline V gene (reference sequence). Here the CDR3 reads CASSLADRVDYGYTF. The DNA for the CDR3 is TGTGCCAGCAGCTTGGCGGACAGGGTTGACTATGGCTACACCTTC.

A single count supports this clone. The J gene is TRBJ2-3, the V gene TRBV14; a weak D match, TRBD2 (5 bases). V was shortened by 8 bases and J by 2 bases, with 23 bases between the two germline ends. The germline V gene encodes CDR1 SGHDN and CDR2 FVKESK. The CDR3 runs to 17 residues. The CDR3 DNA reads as TGTGCCAGCGGAACAAGGGTGTCTAGCCGTAACACAGATACGCAGTATTTT. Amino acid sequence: CASGTRVSSRNTDTQYF.

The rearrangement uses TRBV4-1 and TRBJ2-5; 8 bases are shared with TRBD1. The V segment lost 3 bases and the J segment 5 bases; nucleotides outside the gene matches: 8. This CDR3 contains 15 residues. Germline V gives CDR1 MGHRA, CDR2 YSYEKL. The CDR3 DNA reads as TGCGCCAGCAGCCATAACGGACAGGGTGGGGAGACCCAGTACTTC. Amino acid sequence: CASSHNGQGGETQYF.

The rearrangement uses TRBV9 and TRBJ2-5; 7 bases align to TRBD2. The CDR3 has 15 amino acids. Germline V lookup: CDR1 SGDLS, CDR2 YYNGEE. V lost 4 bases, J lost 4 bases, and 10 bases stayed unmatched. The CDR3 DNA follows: TGTGCCAGCAGCCCTTTGGGCAGGGAGGGAGAGACCCAGTACTTC. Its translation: CASSPLGREGETQYF.

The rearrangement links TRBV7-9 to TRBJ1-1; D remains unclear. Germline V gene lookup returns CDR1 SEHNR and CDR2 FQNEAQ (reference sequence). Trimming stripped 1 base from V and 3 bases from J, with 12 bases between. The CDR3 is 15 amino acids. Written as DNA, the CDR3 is TGTGCCAGCAGCTTAGTCCCCAGAAGGGACACTGAAGCTTTCTTT. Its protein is CASSLVPRRDTEAFF.

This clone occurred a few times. In nucleotides, the CDR3 is TGCGCCAGCAGCCAAGGACTAGAGTCGTTCGATACGCAGTATTTT. Encoded protein: CASSQGLESFDTQYF. The chain carries TRBV4-3 and TRBJ2-3; tentative D call: TRBD2 (6 bases). The germline V and J ends were trimmed by 1 base and 6 bases, with 14 bases remaining between them. The germline V gene has CDR1 LGHNA and CDR2 YSLEER. The CDR3 spans 15 residues.

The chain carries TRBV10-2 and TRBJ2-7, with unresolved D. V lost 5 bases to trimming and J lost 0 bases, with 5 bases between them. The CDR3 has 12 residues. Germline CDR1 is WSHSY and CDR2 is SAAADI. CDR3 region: CASSSDSYEQYF. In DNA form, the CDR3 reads TGCGCCAGCAGTTCCGACTCCTACGAGCAGTACTTC.

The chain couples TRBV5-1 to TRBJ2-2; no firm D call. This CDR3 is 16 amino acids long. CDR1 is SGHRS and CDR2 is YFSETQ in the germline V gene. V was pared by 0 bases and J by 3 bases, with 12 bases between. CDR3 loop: CASSLGRSVDTGELFF. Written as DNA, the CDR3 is TGCGCCAGCAGCTTGGGCAGATCGGTGGACACCGGGGAGCTGTTTTTT.

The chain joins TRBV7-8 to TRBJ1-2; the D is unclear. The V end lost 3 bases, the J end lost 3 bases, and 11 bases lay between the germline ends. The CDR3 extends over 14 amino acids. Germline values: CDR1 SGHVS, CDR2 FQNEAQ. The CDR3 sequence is CASSFIREDYGYTF. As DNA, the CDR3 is TGTGCCAGCAGCTTCATAAGGGAGGACTATGGCTACACCTTC.

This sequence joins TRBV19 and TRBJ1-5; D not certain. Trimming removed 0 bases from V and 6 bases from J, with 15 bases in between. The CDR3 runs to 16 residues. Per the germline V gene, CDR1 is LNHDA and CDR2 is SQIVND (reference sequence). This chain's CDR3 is CASSIDGSKGRQPQHF. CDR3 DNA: TGTGCCAGTAGTATAGATGGCAGCAAGGGCCGTCAGCCCCAGCATTTT.

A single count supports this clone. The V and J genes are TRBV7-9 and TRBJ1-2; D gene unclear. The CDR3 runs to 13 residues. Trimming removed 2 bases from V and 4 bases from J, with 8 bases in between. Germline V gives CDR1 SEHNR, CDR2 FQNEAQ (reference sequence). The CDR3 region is CASSLTVGYGYTF. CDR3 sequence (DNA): TGTGCCAGCAGCTTAACGGTGGGCTATGGCTACACCTTC.

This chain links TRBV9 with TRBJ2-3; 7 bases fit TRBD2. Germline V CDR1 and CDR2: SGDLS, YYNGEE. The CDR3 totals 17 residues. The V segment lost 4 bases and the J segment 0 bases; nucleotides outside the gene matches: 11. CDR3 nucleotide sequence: TGTGCCAGCAGCCCGGAACACCGGACTAGAAGCACAGATACGCAGTATTTT. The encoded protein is CASSPEHRTRSTDTQYF.

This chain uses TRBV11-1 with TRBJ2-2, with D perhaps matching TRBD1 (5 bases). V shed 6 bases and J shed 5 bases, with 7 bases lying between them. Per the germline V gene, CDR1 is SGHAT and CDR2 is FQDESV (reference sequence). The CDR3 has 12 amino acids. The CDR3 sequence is CASRKGTGELFF. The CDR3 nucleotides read TGTGCCAGCAGAAAGGGGACCGGGGAGCTGTTTTTT.

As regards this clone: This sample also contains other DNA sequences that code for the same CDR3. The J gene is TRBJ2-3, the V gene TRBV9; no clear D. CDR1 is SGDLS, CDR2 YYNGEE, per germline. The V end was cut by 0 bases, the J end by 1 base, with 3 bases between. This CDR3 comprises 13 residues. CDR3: CASSVAGTDTQYF. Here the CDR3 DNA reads TGTGCCAGCAGCGTAGCCGGCACAGATACGCAGTATTTT.

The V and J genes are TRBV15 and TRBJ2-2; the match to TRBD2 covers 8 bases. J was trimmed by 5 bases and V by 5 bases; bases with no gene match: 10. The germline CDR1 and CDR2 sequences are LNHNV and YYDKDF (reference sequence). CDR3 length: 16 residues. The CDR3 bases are TGTGCCACCAGCCCTGGGGAGCGGGAGTCGACCGGGGAGCTGTTTTTT. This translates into CATSPGERESTGELFF.

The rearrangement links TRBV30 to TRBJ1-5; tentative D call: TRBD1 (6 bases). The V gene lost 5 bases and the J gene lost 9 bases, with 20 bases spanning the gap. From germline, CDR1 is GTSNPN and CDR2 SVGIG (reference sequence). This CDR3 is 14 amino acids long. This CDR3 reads CAWGQGTRLSPQHF. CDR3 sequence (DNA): TGTGCCTGGGGGCAGGGGACCCGATTATCGCCCCAGCATTTT.

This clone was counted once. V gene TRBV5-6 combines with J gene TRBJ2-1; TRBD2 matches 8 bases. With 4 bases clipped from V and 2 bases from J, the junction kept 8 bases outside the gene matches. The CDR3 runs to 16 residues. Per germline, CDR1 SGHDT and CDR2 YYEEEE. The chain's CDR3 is CASSPEAGATYNEQFF. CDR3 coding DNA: TGTGCCAGCAGCCCCGAAGCGGGAGCTACCTACAATGAGCAGTTCTTC.

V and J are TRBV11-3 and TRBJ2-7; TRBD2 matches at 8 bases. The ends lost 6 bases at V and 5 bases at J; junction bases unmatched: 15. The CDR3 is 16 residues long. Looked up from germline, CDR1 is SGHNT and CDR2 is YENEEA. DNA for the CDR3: TGTGCCAGCAGTTTTTCGATGGTAGCGGGATACAACGAGCAGTACTTC. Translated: CASSFSMVAGYNEQYF.

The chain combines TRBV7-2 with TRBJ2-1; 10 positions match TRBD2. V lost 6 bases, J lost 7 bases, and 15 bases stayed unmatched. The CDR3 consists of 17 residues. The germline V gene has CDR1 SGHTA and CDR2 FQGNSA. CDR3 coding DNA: TGTGCCAGCAGTCCTTGGGGTAGCGGGAGGCCCGGGAATGAGCAGTTCTTC. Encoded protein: CASSPWGSGRPGNEQFF.